This T cell receptor (beta chain) originates from a study of cytomegalovirus exposure and HLA in healthy donors. This clone was found once. Its antigen is as yet unknown. The V gene's germline CDR1 is SEHNR and CDR2 FQNEAQ (reference sequence). V was pared by 5 bases and J by 8 bases, with 6 bases of the junction left unmatched. CDR3 length equals 15 residues. PCR primers comprised 60 Vbeta and 13 Jbeta primers. Some clones are missing from TCRdb's copy, which holds only in-frame ones; the method was immunoSEQ multiplex PCR. The repertoire holds about 160,000 clones, with roughly 80% as singletons. Study-wide findings and caveats: 87-base-pair reads could not separate some V segments, including TRBV6-2 and TRBV6-3.

This clonotype was sampled from a woman aged 50 to 60 in good health and CMV-seronegative. The rearrangement uses TRBV7-9 and TRBJ2-1, with 13 nucleotides matching TRBD2. Sequencing used PBMCs. The DNA for the CDR3 is TGTGCCAGCAGCCCCGGGACTAGCGGGACAGATGAGCAGTTCTTC. Translation: CASSPGTSGTDEQFF.